What follows are 16 T cell receptor beta chains derived from one specimen sequenced in a study of T cells in Graves' hyperthyroidism and ophthalmopathy. TCR beta CDR3 region amplification was performed from RNA transcripts. The HTBI set primed first-round TCR CDR3 RT-PCR. A single record per CDR3 protein comes from TCRdb applying MiXCR to the multiplex PCR reads. Of some 740,000 distinct CDR3 sequences in the sample, around 15% are singletons; the top ten hold about a tenth. The sequencing input was blood. Every receptor here comes from a woman between 18 and 29 years old with Graves' hyperthyroidism.

The chain combines TRBV9 with TRBJ2-2; no clear D gene. CDR3 length equals 12 residues. Trimming shortened V by 0 bases and J by 7 bases, and 4 bases separated the two germline ends. CDR1 is SGDLS and CDR2 is YYNGEE in the germline V gene. CDR3 residues: CASSVAVGELFF. The CDR3 bases are TGTGCCAGCAGCGTAGCCGTCGGGGAGCTGTTTTTT.

The V call is TRBV20-1, the J call TRBJ2-3; 13 positions match TRBD2. This CDR3 contains 16 residues. With V trimmed by 2 bases and J by 4 bases, 6 bases remained unmatched. From germline, CDR1 is DFQATT and CDR2 SNEGSKA (reference sequence). CDR3 sequence reads: CSARTGLAGNPDTQYF. Here the CDR3 DNA reads TGCAGTGCTAGAACGGGACTAGCGGGAAACCCAGATACGCAGTATTTT.

This clonotype was seen many times. This chain uses TRBV2 with TRBJ2-5; D is unclear. V dropped 2 bases and J dropped 6 bases, with 4 bases sitting between them. Per germline, CDR1 SNHLY and CDR2 FYNNEI. The CDR3 is 11 amino acids. In nucleotides, the CDR3 is TGTGCCAGCAGTGAATATCAGACCCAGTACTTC. It yields the protein CASSEYQTQYF.

Only a few counts were recorded for this clonotype. The chain uses TRBV19 and TRBJ1-1, with D tentatively TRBD1 (6 bases). Germline loops: CDR1 LNHDA, CDR2 SQIVND (reference sequence). The CDR3 has 14 amino acids. The germline V and J ends were trimmed by 3 bases and 5 bases, with 13 bases remaining between them. The CDR3 spells CASSIAGVGTEAFF. For the CDR3, the DNA is TGTGCCAGTAGTATCGCAGGGGTTGGGACTGAAGCTTTCTTT.

This chain connects TRBV12-3 or TRBV12-4 to TRBJ2-4; maybe TRBD1 (6 bases). This CDR3 region has 15 residues. Trimming took off 5 bases at V and 8 bases at J, with 19 bases between the two ends. Here the CDR3 DNA reads TGTGCCAGCAGTCCCGGAAAATCAGGGGACCACATTCAGTACTTC. Protein sequence: CASSPGKSGDHIQYF.

This clonotype was found a few times. The genes are TRBV20-1 and TRBJ2-2; 10 bases align to TRBD2. This CDR3 has 15 residues. V lost 6 bases, J lost 6 bases, and 10 bases stayed unmatched. CDR1 DFQATT and CDR2 SNEGSKA come from the germline V gene (reference sequence). CDR3: CSAHSGRPPSGELFF. The CDR3 DNA reads as TGCAGTGCCCATAGCGGGAGGCCTCCCTCCGGGGAGCTGTTTTTT.

This clonotype has only a few counts. The gene calls are TRBV6-2 or TRBV6-3 and TRBJ1-1; 12 positions agree with TRBD1. Germline CDR1 reads MNHEY; CDR2 reads SVGEGT. Trimming at V came to 9 bases and at J to 4 bases, leaving 9 bases not matched to a gene. The CDR3 spans 15 residues. CDR3 DNA sequence: TGTGCCAGTGAAGGGACAGGGGGCTACGGCACTGAAGCTTTCTTT. The encoded protein is CASEGTGGYGTEAFF.

Ten or more counts support this clonotype. This sequence joins TRBV6-2 or TRBV6-3 and TRBJ2-1; TRBD2 matches at 14 bases. The V gene end was trimmed by 2 bases and the J gene end by 7 bases; junction bases not matched to a gene: 13. Germline-derived CDR1 and CDR2 are MNHEY and SVGEGT. The CDR3 loop spans 19 amino acids. DNA for the CDR3: TGTGCCAGCAGTTACACCACCGGACTAGCGGGAGGTAGGGGTAATGAGCAGTTCTTC. Its translation is CASSYTTGLAGGRGNEQFF.

This clonotype has a handful of counts. The J gene is TRBJ2-1, the V gene TRBV7-2, with TRBD2 identical over 9 bases. V gave up 0 bases and J gave up 8 bases; unmatched junction bases: 11. CDR3 length: 17 residues. In germline, CDR1 is SGHTA, CDR2 FQGNSA. CDR3 DNA sequence: TGTGCCAGCAGCTTAGCAGGTCCGGCTAGCGGGACTTATGAGCAGTTCTTC. Translation: CASSLAGPASGTYEQFF.

This clonotype was counted at least ten times. This chain connects TRBV4-1 to TRBJ2-5; TRBD2 agrees at 14 bases. The J segment lost 5 bases and the V segment lost 0 bases, leaving 5 bases of the junction unmatched. The CDR3 totals 17 residues. The germline V gene has CDR1 MGHRA and CDR2 YSYEKL. For the CDR3, the DNA is TGCGCCAGCAGCCAAGAGGGACTAGCGGGAGTCGGGGAGACCCAGTACTTC. It codes for CASSQEGLAGVGETQYF.

The J gene is TRBJ2-3, the V gene TRBV15; 7 bases line up with TRBD2. Germline lookup yields CDR1 LNHNV and CDR2 YYDKDF (reference sequence). This CDR3 comprises 16 residues. The V gene end was trimmed by 0 bases and the J gene end by 5 bases; junction bases not matched to a gene: 8. The CDR3 protein is CATSREGAGVVDTQYF. CDR3 nucleotide sequence: TGTGCCACCAGCAGAGAAGGGGCGGGAGTGGTAGATACGCAGTATTTT.

This clonotype has more than one count but fewer than ten. This chain connects TRBV7-3 to TRBJ2-1; TRBD2 agrees at 7 bases. This CDR3 contains 15 residues. V shed 1 base and J 5 bases; nucleotides not matched to a gene: 5. CDR1 is SGHTA, CDR2 FQGTGA, per germline. The DNA for the CDR3 is TGTGCCAGCAGCTTAAAAGCGGGACGGCACAATGAGCAGTTCTTC. Its protein product is CASSLKAGRHNEQFF.

This clonotype was seen a few times. The chain has TRBV13 and TRBJ2-2; D may be TRBD2 (5 bases). The V end lost 5 bases, the J end lost 3 bases, and 7 bases lay between the germline ends. Per the germline V gene, CDR1 is PRHDT and CDR2 is FYEKMQ (reference sequence). The CDR3 is 13 residues long. This CDR3 reads CASSRGHTGELFF. Here the CDR3 DNA reads TGTGCCAGCAGCCGCGGGCACACCGGGGAGCTGTTTTTT.

This clonotype has just a few counts. This chain connects TRBV14 to TRBJ2-1, with D perhaps matching TRBD2 (6 bases). The CDR3 extends over 22 amino acids. Trimming took off 0 bases at V and 0 bases at J, with 27 bases between the two ends. CDR1 SGHDN and CDR2 FVKESK come from the germline V gene. CDR3 sequence: CASSQDLLGLTIHISSYNEQFF. In DNA, the CDR3 is TGTGCCAGCAGCCAAGATCTCCTGGGACTGACAATCCATATAAGCTCCTACAATGAGCAGTTCTTC.

V gene TRBV19 combines with J gene TRBJ1-1; 9 bases map to TRBD1. Germline CDR1 is LNHDA and CDR2 is SQIVND (reference sequence). With V trimmed by 6 bases and J by 4 bases, 9 bases remained unmatched. This CDR3 is built from 15 residues. In nucleotides, the CDR3 is TGTGCCAGTAGATTACCGGGACAGGGTGGCACTGAAGCTTTCTTT. Its protein product is CASRLPGQGGTEAFF.

This clonotype was seen many times. The chain joins TRBV24-1 to TRBJ2-1; no reliable D call. The CDR3 extends over 12 amino acids. Per the germline V gene, CDR1 is KGHDR and CDR2 is SFDVKD. Trimming removed 2 bases at V and 11 bases at J, with 9 bases between. The CDR3 sequence: CATSDYLKKQFF. The CDR3 DNA reads as TGTGCCACCAGTGATTATCTCAAAAAGCAGTTCTTC.